The sample holds a few counts of the clone carrying this TCR beta chain. Its antigen remains unknown. The data were obtained in a study of cytomegalovirus exposure and HLA in healthy donors. Study at large: An earlier analysis identified 117 million unique TCR beta sequences in about 180 million T cells.

This CDR3 contains 17 residues. Germline V gives CDR1 MNHEY, CDR2 SMNVEV (reference sequence). The V segment lost 0 bases and the J segment 2 bases; nucleotides outside the gene matches: 8. The study sampled nominally healthy donors, though unrecorded immune exposures were likely. PCR was performed using 60 Vbeta and 13 Jbeta primers. TCRdb's copy holds only in-frame clones and misses some; the assay was immunoSEQ multiplex PCR. The table includes 110,000 to 150,000 clones, over 8% detected once. Study-wide findings and caveats: Among the CMV-associated chains, three were confirmed in vitro as specific for CMV antigens. Equally common other TCR beta chains were less clonally expanded than HLA-associated ones, a later analysis found.

The chain uses TRBV27 and TRBJ2-7; 9 bases are shared with TRBD2. Sequences were obtained from PBMCs. This sequence was found in a male donor in good health and CMV-seronegative. The CDR3 spells CASSLSGGASGAYEQYF. In nucleotides, the CDR3 is TGTGCCAGCAGTTTATCGGGGGGGGCTAGCGGGGCCTACGAGCAGTACTTC.